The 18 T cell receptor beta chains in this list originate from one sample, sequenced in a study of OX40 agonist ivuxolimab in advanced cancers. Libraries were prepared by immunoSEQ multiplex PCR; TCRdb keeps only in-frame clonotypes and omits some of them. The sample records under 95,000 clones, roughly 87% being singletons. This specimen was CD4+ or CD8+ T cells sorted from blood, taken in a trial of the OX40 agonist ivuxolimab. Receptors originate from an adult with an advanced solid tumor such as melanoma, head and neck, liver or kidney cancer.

DNA of the CDR3: TGTGCCAGCTCACCGGACCTAAATCAGCCCCAGCATTTT. It specifies CASSPDLNQPQHF. The chain is built from TRBV18 and TRBJ1-5; D is undetermined. CDR1 is KGHSH, CDR2 LQKENI, per germline. This CDR3 is 13 amino acids long. V gave up 3 bases and J gave up 4 bases, with 7 bases separating them. Together with reference TRBV18 and TRBJ1-5, the CDR3 gives the full variable domain: NAGVMQNPRHLVRRRGQEARLRCSPMKGHSHVYWYRQLPEEGLKFMVYLQKENIIDESGMPKERFSAEFPKEGPSILRIQQVVRGDSAAYFCASSPDLNQPQHFGDGTRLSIL.

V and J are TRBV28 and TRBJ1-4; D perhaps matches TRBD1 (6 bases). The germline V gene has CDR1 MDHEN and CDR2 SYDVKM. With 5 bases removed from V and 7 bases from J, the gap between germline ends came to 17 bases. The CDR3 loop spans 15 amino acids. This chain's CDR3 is CASSRGQLGGEKLFF. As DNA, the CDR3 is TGTGCCAGCAGTCGAGGACAGTTGGGTGGTGAAAAACTGTTTTTT.

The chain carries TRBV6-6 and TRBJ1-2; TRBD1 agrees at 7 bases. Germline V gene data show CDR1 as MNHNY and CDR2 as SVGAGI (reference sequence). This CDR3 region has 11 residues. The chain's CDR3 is CLTGVDYGYTF. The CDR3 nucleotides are TGTCTCACAGGGGTAGACTATGGCTACACCTTC.

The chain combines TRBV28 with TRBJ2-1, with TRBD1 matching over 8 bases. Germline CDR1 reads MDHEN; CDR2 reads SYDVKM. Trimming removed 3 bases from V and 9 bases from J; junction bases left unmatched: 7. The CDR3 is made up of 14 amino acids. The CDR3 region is CASSFPDRVGEQFF. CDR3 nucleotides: TGTGCCAGCAGTTTCCCGGACAGGGTGGGTGAGCAGTTCTTC.

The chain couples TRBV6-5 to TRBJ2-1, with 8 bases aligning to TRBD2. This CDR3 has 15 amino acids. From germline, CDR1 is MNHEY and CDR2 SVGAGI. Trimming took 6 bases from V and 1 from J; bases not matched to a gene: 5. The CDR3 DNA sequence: TGTGCCAGCAGGCCGGGGGGGCCGTCCTACAATGAGCAGTTCTTC. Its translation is CASRPGGPSYNEQFF.

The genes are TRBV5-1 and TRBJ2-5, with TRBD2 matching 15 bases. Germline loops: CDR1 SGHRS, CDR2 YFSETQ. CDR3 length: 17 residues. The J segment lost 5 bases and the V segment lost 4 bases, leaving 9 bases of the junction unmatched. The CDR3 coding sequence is TGCGCCAGCAGCCCTCGGACTAGCGGGAGGGCCGTGGAGACCCAGTACTTC. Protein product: CASSPRTSGRAVETQYF.

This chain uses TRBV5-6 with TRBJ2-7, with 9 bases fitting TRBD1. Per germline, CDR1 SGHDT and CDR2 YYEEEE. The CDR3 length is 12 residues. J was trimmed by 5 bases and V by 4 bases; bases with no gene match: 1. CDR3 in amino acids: CASSGDRDEQYF. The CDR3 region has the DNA TGTGCCAGCAGCGGGGACAGGGACGAGCAGTACTTC.

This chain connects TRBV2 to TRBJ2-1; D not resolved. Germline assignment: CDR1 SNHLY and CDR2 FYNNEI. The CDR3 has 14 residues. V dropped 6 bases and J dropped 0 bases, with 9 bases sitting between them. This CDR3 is CASSGSSSYNEQFF. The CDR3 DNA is TGTGCCAGCAGCGGGTCGAGCTCCTACAATGAGCAGTTCTTC.

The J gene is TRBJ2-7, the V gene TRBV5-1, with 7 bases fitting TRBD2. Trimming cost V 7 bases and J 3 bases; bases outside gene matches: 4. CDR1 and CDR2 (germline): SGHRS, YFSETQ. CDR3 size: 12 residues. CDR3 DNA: TGCGCCAGCGTGGGGGAGGGCTACGAGCAGTACTTC. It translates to CASVGEGYEQYF.

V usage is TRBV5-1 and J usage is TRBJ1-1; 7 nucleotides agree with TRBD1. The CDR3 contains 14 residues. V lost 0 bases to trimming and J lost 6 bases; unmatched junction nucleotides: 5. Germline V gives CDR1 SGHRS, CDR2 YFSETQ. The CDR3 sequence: CASSLDRGGAEAFF. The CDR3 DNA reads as TGCGCCAGCAGCTTGGACAGGGGTGGTGCTGAAGCTTTCTTT.

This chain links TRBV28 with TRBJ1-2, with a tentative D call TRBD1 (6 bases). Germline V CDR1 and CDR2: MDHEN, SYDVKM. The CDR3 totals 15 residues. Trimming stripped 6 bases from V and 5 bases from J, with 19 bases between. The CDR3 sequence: CASRIAGGSGYGYTF. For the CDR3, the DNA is TGTGCCAGCAGGATTGCGGGGGGCAGCGGATATGGCTACACCTTC.

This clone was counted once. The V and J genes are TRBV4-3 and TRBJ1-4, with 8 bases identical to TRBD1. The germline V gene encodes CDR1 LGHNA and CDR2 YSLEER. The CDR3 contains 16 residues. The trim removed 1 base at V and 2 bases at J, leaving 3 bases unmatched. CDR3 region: CASSQAGQGTNEKLFF. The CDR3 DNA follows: TGCGCCAGCAGCCAAGCCGGACAGGGCACTAATGAAAAACTGTTTTTT.

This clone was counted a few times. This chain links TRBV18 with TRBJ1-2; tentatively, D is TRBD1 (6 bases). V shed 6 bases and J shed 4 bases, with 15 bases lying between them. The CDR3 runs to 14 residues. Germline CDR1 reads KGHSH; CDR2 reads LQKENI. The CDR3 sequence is CASSPGGQFYGYTF. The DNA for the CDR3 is TGTGCCAGCTCGCCGGGTGGACAGTTCTATGGCTACACCTTC.

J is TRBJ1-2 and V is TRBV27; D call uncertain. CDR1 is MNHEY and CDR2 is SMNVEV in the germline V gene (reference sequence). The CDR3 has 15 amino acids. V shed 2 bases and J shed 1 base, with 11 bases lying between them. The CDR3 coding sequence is TGTGCCAGCAGTTTAAACGGGCAGCTTAACTATGGCTACACCTTC. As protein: CASSLNGQLNYGYTF.

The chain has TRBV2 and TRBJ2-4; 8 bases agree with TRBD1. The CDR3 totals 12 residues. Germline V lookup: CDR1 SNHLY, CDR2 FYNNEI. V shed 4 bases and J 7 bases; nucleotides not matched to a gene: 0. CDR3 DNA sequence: TGTGCCAGCAGTGGACAGGGGAACATTCAGTACTTC. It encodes CASSGQGNIQYF.

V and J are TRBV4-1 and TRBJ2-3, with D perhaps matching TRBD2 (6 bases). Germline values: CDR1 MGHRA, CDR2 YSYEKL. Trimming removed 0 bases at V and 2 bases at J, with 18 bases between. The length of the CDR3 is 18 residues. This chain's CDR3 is CASSQDRAGTSLTDTQYF. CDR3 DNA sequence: TGCGCCAGCAGCCAAGATCGGGCCGGGACTTCGCTCACAGATACGCAGTATTTT.

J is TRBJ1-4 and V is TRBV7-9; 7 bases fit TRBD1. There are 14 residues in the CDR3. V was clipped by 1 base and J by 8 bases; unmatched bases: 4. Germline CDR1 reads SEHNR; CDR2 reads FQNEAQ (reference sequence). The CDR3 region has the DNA TGTGCCAGCAGCTTAGAAGGGACAGTCGAAAAACTGTTTTTT. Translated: CASSLEGTVEKLFF.

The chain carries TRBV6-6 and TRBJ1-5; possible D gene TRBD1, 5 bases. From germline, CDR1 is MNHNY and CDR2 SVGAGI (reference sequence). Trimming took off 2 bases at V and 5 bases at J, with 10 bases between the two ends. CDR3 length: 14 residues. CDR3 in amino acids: CASSYGAQDQPQHF. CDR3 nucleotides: TGTGCCAGCAGTTACGGGGCACAGGATCAGCCCCAGCATTTT.